This T cell receptor beta chain was identified during a study of radiation and T cells in renal cell carcinoma. Assay: immunoSEQ multiplex PCR; the TCRdb copy retains only in-frame clones and omits some. The sample has about 90,000 clones, 80% to 90% seen once. Stated time point: blood 4 weeks post-SBRT, at nephrectomy. Treatment reported: 15 Gy SBRT to primary tumor, nephrectomy 4 weeks later. The CDR3 totals 15 residues. Germline CDR1 LGHNA, CDR2 YNFKEQ. V gave up 5 bases and J gave up 4 bases, with 14 bases separating them. The chain couples TRBV4-2 to TRBJ2-2; TRBD1 might be the D (6 bases). This specimen consisted of blood, obtained from a patient whose treatment included radiotherapy and nephrectomy. The sequence was obtained from a man in his fifties or sixties with renal cell carcinoma. Here the CDR3 DNA reads TGTGCCAGCAGCTACCGACTGGGGGCCACCGGGGAGCTGTTTTTT. The encoded protein is CASSYRLGATGELFF.